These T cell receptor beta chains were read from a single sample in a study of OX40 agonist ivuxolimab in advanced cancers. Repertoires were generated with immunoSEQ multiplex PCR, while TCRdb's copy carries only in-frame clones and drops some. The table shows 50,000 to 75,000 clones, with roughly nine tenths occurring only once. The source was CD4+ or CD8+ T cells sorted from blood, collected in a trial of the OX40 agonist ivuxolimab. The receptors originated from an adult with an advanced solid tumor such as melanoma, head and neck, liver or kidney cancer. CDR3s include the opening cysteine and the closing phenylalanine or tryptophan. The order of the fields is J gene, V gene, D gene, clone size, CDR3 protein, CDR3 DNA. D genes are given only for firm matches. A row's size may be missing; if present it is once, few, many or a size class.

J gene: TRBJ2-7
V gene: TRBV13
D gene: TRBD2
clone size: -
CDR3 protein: CASSLQRTSGYEQYF
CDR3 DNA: TGTGCCAGCAGCTTACAAAGGACTAGCGGCTACGAGCAGTACTTC

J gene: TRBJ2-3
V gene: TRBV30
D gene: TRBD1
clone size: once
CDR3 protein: CAWSRRTGWTDTQYF
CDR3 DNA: TGTGCCTGGAGTCGGAGGACAGGGTGGACAGATACGCAGTATTTT

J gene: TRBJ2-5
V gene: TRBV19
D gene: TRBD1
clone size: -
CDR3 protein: CASEDRAQETQYF
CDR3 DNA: TGTGCCAGTGAGGACAGGGCCCAAGAGACCCAGTACTTC

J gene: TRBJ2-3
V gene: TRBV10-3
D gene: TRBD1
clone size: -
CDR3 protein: CAIGGGQGADTQYF
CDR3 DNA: TGTGCCATCGGGGGAGGACAGGGAGCCGATACGCAGTATTTT

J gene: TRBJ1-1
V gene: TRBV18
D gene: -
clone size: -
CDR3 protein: CASSLTSTEAFF
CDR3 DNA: TGTGCCAGCTCACTAACCTCTACTGAAGCTTTCTTT

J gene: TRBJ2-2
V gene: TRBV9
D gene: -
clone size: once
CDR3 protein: CASSVQTSFNTGELFF
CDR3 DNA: TGTGCCAGCAGCGTGCAAACTTCCTTCAACACCGGGGAGCTGTTTTTT

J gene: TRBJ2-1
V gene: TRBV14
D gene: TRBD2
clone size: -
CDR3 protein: CASSQEAGGYNEQFF
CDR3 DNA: TGTGCCAGCAGCCAAGAAGCGGGAGGGTACAATGAGCAGTTCTTC

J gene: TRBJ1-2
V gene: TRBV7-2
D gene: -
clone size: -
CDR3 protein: CASSLQRYGYTF
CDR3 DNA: TGTGCCAGCAGCCTCCAGAGGTATGGCTACACCTTC

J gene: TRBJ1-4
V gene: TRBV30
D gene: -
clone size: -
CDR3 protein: CAWSVLTLLANEKLFF
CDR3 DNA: TGTGCCTGGAGTGTACTGACTTTATTGGCTAATGAAAAACTGTTTTTT

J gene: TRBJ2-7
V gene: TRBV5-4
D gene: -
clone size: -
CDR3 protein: CASSPQGGSYEQYF
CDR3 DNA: TGTGCCAGCAGCCCTCAGGGGGGATCCTACGAGCAGTACTTC

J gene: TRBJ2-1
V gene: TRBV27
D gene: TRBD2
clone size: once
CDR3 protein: CASSFGGDEQFF
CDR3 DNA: TGTGCCAGCAGCTTTGGGGGGGATGAGCAGTTCTTC